This T cell receptor beta chain was profiled in a study of vaccination effects on CD4 cells after COVID-19. Overall study: Some 2 million PBMC per well received approximately 10 IU/ml IL-2 and around 9.8 ug/ml peptides in culture.

The CDR3 spans 15 residues. Germline assignment: CDR1 SGHRS and CDR2 YFSETQ. V lost 1 base and J 4 bases, leaving 14 bases between the germline ends. Notes on this clone: Its target is unknown.

Assay: immunoSEQ multiplex PCR; the TCRdb copy retains only in-frame clones and omits some. The repertoire holds 50,000 to 60,000 clones, with approximately 72% as singletons. It was after approximately 10 days of culture that CD4+ T cells were isolated. Participants were given two doses of BNT162b2 or mRNA-1273 vaccine. Vaccine recipients had no previous SARS-CoV-2 infection; their nucleocapsid antibodies were negative. Study conclusions and caveats: Late after vaccination, infection- and vaccine-induced clones showed marked clonal contraction.

The sequence derives from a human donor who received a COVID-19 vaccine. The sample in question was CD4+ T cells from PBMCs cultured without peptide, obtained after COVID-19 vaccination. The chain combines TRBV5-1 with TRBJ1-1; no reliable D call. CDR3 nucleotide sequence: TGCGCCAGCAGCTTGCGAGGGTCTTCGGGCACTGAAGCTTTCTTT. Its protein is CASSLRGSSGTEAFF.